The 13 T cell receptor beta chains below all came from one sample that was sequenced in a study of shared clonotypes between healthy human individuals. The protocol was immunoSEQ multiplex PCR, while the TCRdb copy is restricted to in-frame clones and leaves out a portion. The table has hundreds of thousands of clones, around four fifths seen once. Source material: memory CD4+ T cells sorted from blood. The subset here: CD45RA-negative fraction. Receptor source: a young woman in good health.

The rearrangement uses TRBV6-5 and TRBJ2-2, with D hard to call. V was shortened by 0 bases and J by 2 bases, with 7 bases between the two germline ends. Germline lookup yields CDR1 MNHEY and CDR2 SVGAGI. The CDR3 is 15 amino acids. The CDR3: CASSYSTRNTGELFF. CDR3 sequence (DNA): TGTGCCAGCAGTTACTCAACTCGAAACACCGGGGAGCTGTTTTTT.

This clone was seen at least ten times. This chain links TRBV4-1 with TRBJ1-5; D perhaps matches TRBD1 (5 bases). From germline, CDR1 is MGHRA and CDR2 YSYEKL. The V gene lost 0 bases and the J gene lost 2 bases, with 11 bases spanning the gap. The CDR3 consists of 16 residues. The CDR3 loop is CASSQDGGIGNQPQHF. DNA of the CDR3: TGCGCCAGCAGCCAAGATGGGGGAATTGGCAATCAGCCCCAGCATTTT.

V usage is TRBV28 and J usage is TRBJ2-5; the D gene is possibly TRBD2 (5 bases). This CDR3 contains 16 residues. The germline V and J ends were trimmed by 6 bases and 5 bases, with 22 bases remaining between them. Germline lookup yields CDR1 MDHEN and CDR2 SYDVKM. CDR3 sequence (DNA): TGTGCCAGCAGCCCAAGGGTTGGTAGGAGGAGGGAGACCCAGTACTTC. The encoded protein is CASSPRVGRRRETQYF.

The chain uses TRBV5-1 and TRBJ2-3; a possible D gene is TRBD2 (5 bases). Germline CDR1 reads SGHRS; CDR2 reads YFSETQ. V gave up 2 bases and J gave up 2 bases, with 12 bases separating them. The CDR3 loop spans 15 amino acids. In nucleotides, the CDR3 is TGCGCCAGCAGCTTACGCGGAGGAGACACAGATACGCAGTATTTT. Amino acid sequence: CASSLRGGDTDTQYF.

The rearrangement uses TRBV5-4 and TRBJ2-3, with D perhaps matching TRBD1 (5 bases). The CDR3 covers 15 residues. CDR1 SGHNT and CDR2 YYREEE come from the germline V gene (reference sequence). Trimming took off 4 bases at V and 3 bases at J, with 15 bases between the two ends. The CDR3 loop is CASSHMGQRTDTQYF. DNA for the CDR3: TGTGCCAGCAGCCATATGGGGCAACGAACAGATACGCAGTATTTT. The complete variable domain, with remaining parts taken from reference TRBV5-4 and TRBJ2-3, reads ETGVTQSPTHLIKTRGQQVTLRCSSQSGHNTVSWYQQALGQGPQFIFQYYREEENGRGNFPPRFSGLQFPNYSSELNVNALELDDSALYLCASSHMGQRTDTQYFGPGTRLTVL.

The gene calls are TRBV5-1 and TRBJ2-2, with D uncertain. Germline CDR1 is SGHRS and CDR2 is YFSETQ. The CDR3 extends over 16 amino acids. Trimming removed 6 bases from V and 1 base from J, with 16 bases in between. CDR3 in amino acids: CASTLQASGNTGELFF. The CDR3 DNA reads TGCGCCAGCACCCTTCAGGCGTCGGGGAACACCGGGGAGCTGTTTTTT.

CDR3 in DNA: TGTGCCAGCAGCTTGTACCCGGGGGTCTACGAGCAGTACTTC. It encodes CASSLYPGVYEQYF. The rearrangement uses TRBV5-6 and TRBJ2-7; tentative D call: TRBD2 (6 bases). Germline-derived CDR1 and CDR2 are SGHDT and YYEEEE. Trimming took 1 base from V and 3 from J, leaving 11 bases between them. The CDR3 totals 14 residues. The full variable domain, in which reference TRBV5-6 and TRBJ2-7 provide the parts outside the CDR3, is DAGVTQSPTHLIKTRGQQVTLRCSPKSGHDTVSWYQQALGQGPQFIFQYYEEEERQRGNFPDRFSGHQFPNYSSELNVNALLLGDSALYLCASSLYPGVYEQYFGPGTRLTVT.

The chain links TRBV2 to TRBJ2-2, with D perhaps TRBD2 (5 bases). CDR1 and CDR2 (germline): SNHLY, FYNNEI. CDR3 length: 14 residues. CDR3 DNA sequence: TGTGCTTCAGCGGTGGCTACCAACACCGGGGAGCTGTTTTTT. Translated, it gives CASAVATNTGELFF.

The sample holds one count of this clone. The chain links TRBV6-6 to TRBJ2-7, with D maybe TRBD2 (5 bases). CDR3 length: 12 residues. Looked up from germline, CDR1 is MNHNY and CDR2 is SVGAGI (reference sequence). V lost 6 bases and J lost 4, with 10 bases in between. The CDR3 DNA follows: TGTGCCAGCAGCGTTCGGGGTTACGAGCAGTACTTC. Protein product: CASSVRGYEQYF.

This chain connects TRBV19 to TRBJ2-5; D may be TRBD1 (6 bases). V lost 6 bases to trimming and J lost 5 bases, with 10 bases between them. Germline assignment: CDR1 LNHDA and CDR2 SQIVND (reference sequence). The length of the CDR3 is 12 residues. Written as DNA, the CDR3 is TGTGCCAGTAGCAGGGGTTTGGAGACCCAGTACTTC. Translation gives CASSRGLETQYF.

The chain is built from TRBV29-1 and TRBJ2-7, with no clear D. Germline CDR1 is SQVTM and CDR2 is ANQGSEA. Trimming took off 5 bases at V and 6 bases at J, with 11 bases between the two ends. The CDR3 covers 11 residues. CDR3 loop: CSVSSELEQYF. CDR3 sequence (DNA): TGCAGCGTTTCTTCCGAACTCGAGCAGTACTTC.

This clone was found many times. The chain uses TRBV5-1 and TRBJ2-7; D gene uncertain. This CDR3 region has 15 residues. V lost 0 bases to trimming and J lost 0 bases, with 10 bases between them. Looked up from germline, CDR1 is SGHRS and CDR2 is YFSETQ. The CDR3 sequence is CASSLEATYSYEQYF. The DNA of the CDR3 is TGCGCCAGCAGCTTGGAGGCCACCTACTCCTACGAGCAGTACTTC.

CDR3 region: CASSYSGTLNEQFF. For the CDR3, the DNA is TGTGCCAGCAGTTACAGCGGGACGCTGAATGAGCAGTTCTTC. This sequence joins TRBV6-5 and TRBJ2-1, with 7 bases lining up with TRBD2. The CDR3 is 14 amino acids. The germline V gene has CDR1 MNHEY and CDR2 SVGAGI. V shed 2 bases, J shed 7 bases, and the junction held 5 bases outside the gene matches.